There are many counts of the clone carrying this T cell receptor beta chain. Antigen specificity is unknown. This entry belongs to a study of response to subunit inactivated influenza vaccine. General study points: The authors suggested that every seasonal influenza vaccination recruits few new T cells.

TCRdb independently ran MiXCR on the RT-PCR reads; one entry per CDR3 protein. The sample comprises roughly 570,000 distinct CDR3 sequences, 10% to 15% of which are singletons, and around 13% rests with the top ten. The material was PBMCs from blood, obtained about 40 days after vaccination. The receptor comes from a man aged 45-65 years who received an inactivated influenza vaccine.

CDR3 nucleotide sequence: TGTGCCAGCTCACCCCCGGGACCCGGGGAGCTGTTTTTT. Translated: CASSPPGPGELFF. The V gene is TRBV6-1, the J gene TRBJ2-2; D could derive from TRBD1 or TRBD2 (5 bases each). Germline CDR1 MNHNS, CDR2 SASEGT. Trimming shortened V by 8 bases and J by 6 bases, and 13 bases separated the two germline ends. This CDR3 is built from 13 residues.